Listed here are 13 T cell receptor beta chains from one sample, sequenced in a study of blood T cell repertoires in COVID-19. The method was immunoSEQ multiplex PCR; TCRdb's version includes in-frame clones alone and lacks a portion of them. This table has about 120,000 clones, just under 85% appearing once. The sequenced material came from peripheral blood. All receptors derive from a man between 65 and 79 years old with active or convalescent COVID-19.

V is TRBV18 and J is TRBJ2-7; 8 bases map to TRBD2. From germline, CDR1 is KGHSH and CDR2 LQKENI. The junction had 4 bases not matched to a gene; V was cut back by 3 bases and J by 0 bases. This CDR3 contains 15 residues. CDR3: CASSPSREASYEQYF. As DNA, the CDR3 is TGTGCCAGCTCACCCTCGCGGGAGGCCTCCTACGAGCAGTACTTC. Variable domain in full (rest from reference TRBV18 and TRBJ2-7): NAGVMQNPRHLVRRRGQEARLRCSPMKGHSHVYWYRQLPEEGLKFMVYLQKENIIDESGMPKERFSAEFPKEGPSILRIQQVVRGDSAAYFCASSPSREASYEQYFGPGTRLTVT.

The chain has TRBV5-6 and TRBJ1-6; D uncertain. The length of the CDR3 is 16 residues. V dropped 6 bases and J dropped 0 bases, with 13 bases sitting between them. Germline V gene data show CDR1 as SGHDT and CDR2 as YYEEEE. The CDR3 here is CASTLGPSSYNSPLHF. The CDR3 bases are TGTGCCAGCACCCTAGGTCCGAGCTCCTATAATTCACCCCTCCACTTT. Combining the CDR3 with reference TRBV5-6 and TRBJ1-6 gives the whole variable domain DAGVTQSPTHLIKTRGQQVTLRCSPKSGHDTVSWYQQALGQGPQFIFQYYEEEERQRGNFPDRFSGHQFPNYSSELNVNALLLGDSALYLCASTLGPSSYNSPLHFGNGTRLTVT.

The DNA for the CDR3 is TGTGCCAGCAGCCCGAGTTTCAATGAGCAGTTCTTC. It yields the protein CASSPSFNEQFF. The rearrangement links TRBV11-2 to TRBJ2-1, with D unclear. The germline V gene encodes CDR1 SGHAT and CDR2 FQNNGV. The CDR3 is 12 amino acids. Trimming took off 5 bases at V and 6 bases at J, with 8 bases between the two ends.

This clone was recorded a few times. V gene TRBV9 combines with J gene TRBJ2-5; weak D call: TRBD1 (6 bases). In germline, CDR1 is SGDLS, CDR2 YYNGEE. Trimming removed 0 bases from V and 4 bases from J, with 13 bases in between. This CDR3 contains 15 residues. The CDR3 DNA reads as TGTGCCAGCAGCGTAGGGGTACAGACAGGAGAGACCCAGTACTTC. It specifies CASSVGVQTGETQYF.

This rearrangement joins TRBV6-5 to TRBJ1-2; 7 positions match TRBD1. CDR3 length equals 15 residues. Germline values: CDR1 MNHEY, CDR2 SVGAGI. Losses at the gene ends were 6 bases for V and 1 base for J; bases not matched to a gene: 8. The CDR3 nucleotides are TGTGCCAGCAGACCACAGGGGACCTATAACTATGGCTACACCTTC. This encodes CASRPQGTYNYGYTF.

This sequence joins TRBV30 and TRBJ1-5, with 7 bases that match TRBD1. The CDR3 is made up of 17 amino acids. Germline CDR1 reads GTSNPN; CDR2 reads SVGIG (reference sequence). Trimming cost V 2 bases and J 1 base; bases outside gene matches: 11. DNA of the CDR3: TGTGCCTGGAGTCAAAAACAGGGGATTTCGAGCAATCAGCCCCAGCATTTT. Translation: CAWSQKQGISSNQPQHF.

V is TRBV12-3 or TRBV12-4 and J is TRBJ1-2, with unresolved D. This CDR3 has 13 residues. V was cut by 6 bases and J by 6 bases, with 14 bases left in between. CDR3: CASRLAGTHGYTF. The CDR3 nucleotides are TGTGCCAGCAGACTCGCAGGAACCCATGGCTACACCTTC.

The V and J genes are TRBV18 and TRBJ2-7, with 7 bases lining up with TRBD1. The ends lost 4 bases at V and 5 bases at J; junction bases unmatched: 14. Germline CDR1 reads KGHSH; CDR2 reads LQKENI. CDR3 length: 16 amino acids. The CDR3 is CASSLIPTGVGDEQYF. The CDR3 DNA reads as TGTGCCAGCTCACTCATACCCACAGGGGTCGGGGACGAGCAGTACTTC.

Only one count was recorded for this clone. This chain links TRBV7-9 with TRBJ2-5; 7 nucleotides match TRBD1. Germline assignment: CDR1 SEHNR and CDR2 FQNEAQ (reference sequence). Trimming at V came to 5 bases and at J to 5 bases, leaving 11 bases not matched to a gene. There are 15 residues in the CDR3. The CDR3 bases are TGTGCCAGCAGCACCCGGACAGGTCGAGGGGAGACCCAGTACTTC. It encodes CASSTRTGRGETQYF.

This chain uses TRBV27 with TRBJ2-7; a possible D gene is TRBD1 (5 bases). This CDR3 region has 15 residues. The germline V gene has CDR1 MNHEY and CDR2 SMNVEV (reference sequence). V lost 7 bases and J lost 4, with 20 bases in between. This CDR3 reads CASMAGWGRPYEQYF. CDR3 bases: TGTGCCAGCATGGCCGGCTGGGGCAGGCCATACGAGCAGTACTTC.

A single count supports this clone. The chain carries TRBV9 and TRBJ2-7; 10 nucleotides align to TRBD1. The trim removed 4 bases at V and 2 bases at J, leaving 9 bases unmatched. The CDR3 has 16 residues. Germline loops: CDR1 SGDLS, CDR2 YYNGEE. The CDR3 loop reads CASSPSPTGGPYEQYF. The CDR3 region has the DNA TGTGCCAGCAGCCCCTCACCGACAGGGGGCCCCTACGAGCAGTACTTC.

V and J are TRBV19 and TRBJ1-5, with D maybe TRBD1 (6 bases). The V gene's germline CDR1 is LNHDA and CDR2 SQIVND (reference sequence). The CDR3 is 15 residues long. With 6 bases removed from V and 7 bases from J, the gap between germline ends came to 19 bases. The CDR3 region has the DNA TGTGCCAGTAGCCCATCCGCGGGGGCCGGGCAGCCCCAGCATTTT. It codes for CASSPSAGAGQPQHF.

V is TRBV27 and J is TRBJ1-1, with TRBD1 matching 9 bases. Germline CDR1 and CDR2: MNHEY and SMNVEV (reference sequence). J lost 0 bases, V lost 5 bases, and 7 bases had no gene match. The CDR3 is made up of 16 amino acids. In nucleotides, the CDR3 is TGTGCCAGCAGTCCATCGGACAGGGGACTGAACACTGAAGCTTTCTTT. This codes for CASSPSDRGLNTEAFF.